These 7 T cell receptor beta chains came from one sample sequenced in a study of T cell responses to AZD1222 COVID-19 vaccine. Sequencing used immunoSEQ multiplex PCR; TCRdb keeps in-frame clones, though not all of them. This table has around 180,000 clones, around 90% appearing once. The sequences come from peripheral blood, collected on day 0 of AZD1222 vaccination. The source is an adult in good health.

The chain links TRBV6-5 to TRBJ2-1; 9 nucleotides agree with TRBD2. CDR3 length: 14 residues. Trimming removed 6 bases from V and 5 bases from J; junction bases left unmatched: 5. Germline CDR1 and CDR2: MNHEY and SVGAGI. CDR3 sequence: CASRLGLADNEQFF. In nucleotides, the CDR3 is TGTGCCAGCAGACTGGGACTAGCCGACAATGAGCAGTTCTTC.

DNA for the CDR3: TGTGCCACCAGCGTAAGATGGACAGGGGGCAGTAAGAATGAGCAGTTCTTC. This translates into CATSVRWTGGSKNEQFF. The genes are TRBV15 and TRBJ2-1; 11 nucleotides align to TRBD1. V was pared by 5 bases and J by 7 bases, with 13 bases of the junction left unmatched. The germline CDR1 and CDR2 sequences are LNHNV and YYDKDF (reference sequence). This CDR3 has 17 residues.

The chain couples TRBV7-3 to TRBJ2-7, with D perhaps given as TRBD1 or TRBD2 (9 bases each). V was cut by 1 base and J by 2 bases, with 24 bases left in between. CDR3 length: 19 residues. Germline values: CDR1 SGHTA, CDR2 FQGTGA. The CDR3 coding sequence is TGTGCCAGCAGCTTAATTGCGGCTAGCGGGACAGGGCCCACCTACGAGCAGTACTTC. Its translation: CASSLIAASGTGPTYEQYF.

The rearrangement links TRBV28 to TRBJ1-3; D not certain. Looked up from germline, CDR1 is MDHEN and CDR2 is SYDVKM. Trimming cost V 1 base and J 8 bases, with 3 bases left between them. The CDR3 runs 11 residues. This chain's CDR3 is CASSLLDTIYF. The CDR3 region has the DNA TGTGCCAGCAGTTTATTAGACACCATATATTTT.

The chain employs TRBV5-1 and TRBJ2-7, with 12 bases matching TRBD1. The CDR3 is 13 amino acids. V lost 4 bases, J lost 9 bases, and 5 bases stayed unmatched. CDR1 is SGHRS and CDR2 is YFSETQ in the germline V gene. The CDR3 loop is CASSGDRGLWQYF. The CDR3 nucleotides are TGCGCCAGCAGCGGGGACAGGGGGCTTTGGCAGTACTTC.

This clone appeared a few times. The rearrangement links TRBV3-1 (or the pseudogene TRBV3-2) to TRBJ2-5; D is possibly TRBD2 (5 bases). CDR3 length: 14 amino acids. Germline-derived CDR1 and CDR2 are LGHDT and YNNKEL (reference sequence). With 4 bases removed from V and 5 bases from J, the gap between germline ends came to 14 bases. Written as DNA, the CDR3 is TGTGCCAGCAGCCGGTTAGAGGGCTGGGAGACCCAGTACTTC. This codes for CASSRLEGWETQYF.

This clone was seen a single time. This rearrangement joins TRBV15 to TRBJ1-3; D not certain. The CDR3 is made up of 13 amino acids. V shed 5 bases and J shed 5 bases, with 10 bases lying between them. Germline V lookup: CDR1 LNHNV, CDR2 YYDKDF (reference sequence). CDR3 amino acids: CATSEFPRNTIYF. The DNA for the CDR3 is TGTGCCACCAGCGAATTCCCCAGAAACACCATATATTTT.